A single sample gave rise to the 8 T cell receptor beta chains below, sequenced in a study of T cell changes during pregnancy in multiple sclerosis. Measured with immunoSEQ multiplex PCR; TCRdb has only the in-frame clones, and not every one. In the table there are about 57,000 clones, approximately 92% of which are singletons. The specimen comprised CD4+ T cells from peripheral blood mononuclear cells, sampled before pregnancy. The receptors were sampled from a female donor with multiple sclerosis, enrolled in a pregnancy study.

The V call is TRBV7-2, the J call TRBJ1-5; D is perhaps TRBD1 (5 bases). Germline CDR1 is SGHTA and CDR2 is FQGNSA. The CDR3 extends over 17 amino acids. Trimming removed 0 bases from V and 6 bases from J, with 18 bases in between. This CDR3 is CASSLAEGTARGQPQHF. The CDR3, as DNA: TGTGCCAGCAGCTTAGCGGAGGGAACAGCGAGGGGTCAGCCCCAGCATTTT.

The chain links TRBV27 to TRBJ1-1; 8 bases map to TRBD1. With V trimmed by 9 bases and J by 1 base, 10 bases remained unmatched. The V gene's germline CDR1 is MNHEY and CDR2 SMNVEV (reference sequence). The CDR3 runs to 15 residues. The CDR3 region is CASKSRGRANTEAFF. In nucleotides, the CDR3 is TGTGCCAGTAAAAGCAGGGGGCGGGCGAACACTGAAGCTTTCTTT.

Written as DNA, the CDR3 is TGTGCCAGCAGCGTAGCTGCCCAGGGGCCCTATGGCTACACCTTC. Translated: CASSVAAQGPYGYTF. V is TRBV9 and J is TRBJ1-2; TRBD1 might be the D (6 bases). V was trimmed by 0 bases and J by 4 bases, leaving 13 bases between them. Germline values: CDR1 SGDLS, CDR2 YYNGEE. CDR3 length equals 15 residues.

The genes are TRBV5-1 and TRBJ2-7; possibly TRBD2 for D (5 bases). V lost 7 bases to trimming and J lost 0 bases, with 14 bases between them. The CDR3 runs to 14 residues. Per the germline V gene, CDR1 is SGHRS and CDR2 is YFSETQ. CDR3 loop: CASRTPGSSYEQYF. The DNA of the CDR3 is TGCGCCAGCCGCACGCCGGGGAGCTCCTACGAGCAGTACTTC.

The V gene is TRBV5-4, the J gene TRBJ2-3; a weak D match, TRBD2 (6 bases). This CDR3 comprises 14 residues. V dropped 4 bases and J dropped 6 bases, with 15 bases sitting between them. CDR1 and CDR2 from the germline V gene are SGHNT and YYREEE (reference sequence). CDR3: CASSRLALGDTQYF. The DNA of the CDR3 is TGTGCCAGCAGCCGGCTAGCGTTAGGGGATACGCAGTATTTT.

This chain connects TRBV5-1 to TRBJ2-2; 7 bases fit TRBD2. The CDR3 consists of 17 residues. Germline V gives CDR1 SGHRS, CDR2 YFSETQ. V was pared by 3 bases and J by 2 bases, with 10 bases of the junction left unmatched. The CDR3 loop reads CASSSDSASGNTGELFF. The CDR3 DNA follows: TGCGCCAGCAGCTCGGACTCTGCTAGCGGAAACACCGGGGAGCTGTTTTTT.

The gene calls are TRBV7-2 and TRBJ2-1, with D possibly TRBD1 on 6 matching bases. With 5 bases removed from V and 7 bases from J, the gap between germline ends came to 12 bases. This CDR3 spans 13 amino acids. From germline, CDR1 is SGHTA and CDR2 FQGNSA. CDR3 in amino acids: CASSQRQVNEQFF. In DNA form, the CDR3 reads TGTGCCAGCAGCCAGAGACAGGTGAATGAGCAGTTCTTC.

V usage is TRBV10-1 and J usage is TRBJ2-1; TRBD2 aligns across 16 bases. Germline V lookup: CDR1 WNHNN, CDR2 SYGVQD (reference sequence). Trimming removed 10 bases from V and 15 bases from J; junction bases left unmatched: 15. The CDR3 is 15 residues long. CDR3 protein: CATQPTGTSGRALFF. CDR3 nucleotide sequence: TGCGCCACCCAGCCCACCGGGACTAGCGGGAGGGCCCTGTTCTTC.